These 20 T cell receptor beta chains came from one sample sequenced in a study of blood T cell repertoires in COVID-19. Here immunoSEQ multiplex PCR was the method, and the copy in TCRdb shows in-frame clones only, minus some. The table shows some 300,000 clones, with around nine tenths occurring only once. Sequenced material: PBMCs or T cells enriched from blood (not recorded which). The receptors shown here come from a woman in her forties who had recovered from COVID-19.

The V and J genes are TRBV4-1 and TRBJ2-7; 9 bases match TRBD1. The V gene's germline CDR1 is MGHRA and CDR2 YSYEKL. The CDR3 totals 15 residues. V shed 2 bases and J 3 bases; nucleotides not matched to a gene: 5. CDR3 sequence (DNA): TGCGCCAGCAGCCAACCGACAGGGGGAAACTACGAGCAGTACTTC. This encodes CASSQPTGGNYEQYF.

V gene TRBV6-5 combines with J gene TRBJ2-7; D possibly corresponds to TRBD2 (6 bases). Trimming pared 6 bases from V and 4 bases from J, leaving 16 bases between. CDR1 and CDR2 from the germline V gene are MNHEY and SVGAGI. The CDR3 runs 14 residues. This CDR3 is CASRPGLTQYEQYF. In DNA, the CDR3 is TGTGCCAGCAGGCCGGGACTCACACAGTACGAGCAGTACTTC.

The genes are TRBV5-1 and TRBJ2-7; TRBD2 matches 7 bases. The CDR3 is made up of 15 amino acids. Germline assignment: CDR1 SGHRS and CDR2 YFSETQ. Trimming took 0 bases from V and 4 from J; bases not matched to a gene: 7. CDR3 DNA sequence: TGCGCCAGCAGCTTGGGGCTAGCGGAACTATACGAGCAGTACTTC. Amino acids: CASSLGLAELYEQYF. Together with reference TRBV5-1 and TRBJ2-7, the CDR3 gives the full variable domain: KAGVTQTPRYLIKTRGQQVTLSCSPISGHRSVSWYQQTPGQGLQFLFEYFSETQRNKGNFPGRFSGRQFSNSRSEMNVSTLELGDSALYLCASSLGLAELYEQYFGPGTRLTVT.

This chain uses TRBV9 with TRBJ1-1; D gene uncertain. The CDR3 has 14 residues. V gave up 3 bases and J gave up 3 bases, with 12 bases separating them. Germline CDR1 and CDR2: SGDLS and YYNGEE. Here the CDR3 DNA reads TGTGCCAGCAGCGCCGAATCAGCGTACACTGAAGCTTTCTTT. This gives the protein CASSAESAYTEAFF.

This clone was seen a single time. This rearrangement joins TRBV6-5 to TRBJ1-5; possible D gene TRBD1, 5 bases. Trimming cost V 0 bases and J 4 bases, with 7 bases left between them. CDR1 is MNHEY, CDR2 SVGAGI, per germline. This CDR3 has 14 amino acids. The CDR3 is CASSYSGGNQPQHF. In DNA, the CDR3 is TGTGCCAGCAGTTACTCCGGGGGTAATCAGCCCCAGCATTTT.

This chain links TRBV18 with TRBJ2-2; 8 bases are shared with TRBD1. The J segment lost 5 bases and the V segment lost 3 bases, leaving 5 bases of the junction unmatched. CDR1 is KGHSH and CDR2 is LQKENI in the germline V gene. CDR3 length: 15 amino acids. The CDR3 loop is CASSPPGGRTGELFF. In DNA, the CDR3 is TGTGCCAGCTCACCGCCAGGGGGCCGGACCGGGGAGCTGTTTTTT. The full variable domain, completed using reference TRBV18 and TRBJ2-2, is NAGVMQNPRHLVRRRGQEARLRCSPMKGHSHVYWYRQLPEEGLKFMVYLQKENIIDESGMPKERFSAEFPKEGPSILRIQQVVRGDSAAYFCASSPPGGRTGELFFGEGSRLTVL.

The chain links TRBV19 to TRBJ2-1; TRBD1 agrees at 7 bases. Germline V gene sequence: CDR1 LNHDA, CDR2 SQIVND (reference sequence). The length of the CDR3 is 17 residues. V lost 3 bases and J lost 0; bases outside the gene matches: 8. For the CDR3, the DNA is TGTGCCAGTAGTATCGGGACAGCGGCCGGCTCCTACAATGAGCAGTTCTTC. Residues: CASSIGTAAGSYNEQFF.

This rearrangement joins TRBV30 to TRBJ1-5; TRBD1 is a possible D gene (6 bases). Trimming removed 3 bases at V and 4 bases at J, with 16 bases between. The CDR3 spans 15 residues. Germline V gene lookup returns CDR1 GTSNPN and CDR2 SVGIG (reference sequence). This CDR3 reads CAWRGKTGRNQPQHF. The CDR3 nucleotides read TGTGCCTGGAGGGGAAAGACAGGTAGGAATCAGCCCCAGCATTTT.

V gene TRBV6-2 or TRBV6-3 combines with J gene TRBJ2-2; maybe TRBD1 (6 bases). This CDR3 spans 15 amino acids. Trimming left V 2 bases short and J 7 bases short, with 14 bases between. Per germline, CDR1 MNHEY and CDR2 SVGEGT. The CDR3 reads CASSYTSQGFGELFF. CDR3 nucleotides: TGTGCCAGCAGTTACACCTCACAGGGCTTCGGGGAGCTGTTTTTT.

The gene calls are TRBV28 and TRBJ2-1; unclear D gene. Trimming shortened V by 8 bases and J by 6 bases, and 14 bases separated the two germline ends. CDR3 size: 13 residues. Germline V gives CDR1 MDHEN, CDR2 SYDVKM. DNA of the CDR3: TGTGCCAGCGGGCCCCCAGAAGGCAATGAGCAGTTCTTC. Amino acids: CASGPPEGNEQFF.

The CDR3 nucleotides read TGTGCCAGTACCGTGGGGGGAATAGCTAATGAAAAACTGTTTTTT. Its protein product is CASTVGGIANEKLFF. The rearrangement links TRBV19 to TRBJ1-4; D perhaps matches TRBD1 (5 bases). The CDR3 consists of 15 residues. Trimming cost V 7 bases and J 3 bases, with 15 bases left between them. Germline V gene sequence: CDR1 LNHDA, CDR2 SQIVND (reference sequence).

The chain couples TRBV27 to TRBJ2-1; 11 positions match TRBD2. This CDR3 comprises 16 residues. Per germline, CDR1 MNHEY and CDR2 SMNVEV (reference sequence). The ends lost 3 bases at V and 5 bases at J; junction bases unmatched: 6. CDR3 region: CASSFAWTSGHNEQFF. The CDR3 DNA is TGTGCCAGCAGTTTTGCCTGGACTAGCGGGCACAATGAGCAGTTCTTC.

The CDR3 region is CASSPEAGGTGNTIYF. CDR3 coding DNA: TGTGCCAGCAGCCCAGAAGCCGGGGGGACTGGAAACACCATATATTTT. The genes are TRBV9 and TRBJ1-3, with D tentatively TRBD1 (5 bases). Germline V gene sequence: CDR1 SGDLS, CDR2 YYNGEE. The ends were cut back, 4 bases at V and 2 bases at J, with 16 bases in the middle. This CDR3 comprises 16 residues.

Only one count was recorded for this clone. The chain has TRBV27 and TRBJ1-4, with D unclear. The germline V gene encodes CDR1 MNHEY and CDR2 SMNVEV (reference sequence). The CDR3 is made up of 14 amino acids. V was clipped by 5 bases and J by 7 bases, with 14 bases between them. The CDR3 loop reads CASSPPGPLEKLFF. CDR3 sequence (DNA): TGTGCCAGCAGTCCTCCGGGTCCCCTTGAAAAACTGTTTTTT.

The chain joins TRBV13 to TRBJ2-7; TRBD2 agrees at 9 bases. Germline V gives CDR1 PRHDT, CDR2 FYEKMQ (reference sequence). Trimming took 5 bases from V and 0 from J; bases not matched to a gene: 5. There are 15 residues in the CDR3. The CDR3 spells CASSGAGGTSYEQYF. The CDR3 nucleotides read TGTGCCAGCAGCGGTGCGGGGGGGACCTCCTACGAGCAGTACTTC.

The genes are TRBV24-1 and TRBJ2-1; tentative D call: TRBD1 (6 bases). Per germline, CDR1 KGHDR and CDR2 SFDVKD. The CDR3 consists of 14 residues. V shed 10 bases and J shed 2 bases, with 14 bases lying between them. The chain's CDR3 is CATSPRTAYNEQFF. DNA for the CDR3: TGTGCCACGAGTCCCAGGACAGCCTACAATGAGCAGTTCTTC.

The sample holds one count of this clone. The rearrangement joins TRBV29-1 to TRBJ1-2, with D perhaps matching TRBD1 (6 bases). Germline V gene sequence: CDR1 SQVTM, CDR2 ANQGSEA. The germline V and J ends were trimmed by 8 bases and 5 bases, with 15 bases remaining between them. CDR3 size: 12 residues. The CDR3 coding sequence is TGCAGCCCATGGGACACTTCTTATGGCTACACCTTC. Translating gives CSPWDTSYGYTF.

This sequence joins TRBV7-9 and TRBJ2-7, with 8 bases identical to TRBD1. The germline V gene has CDR1 SEHNR and CDR2 FQNEAQ (reference sequence). The junction had 12 bases not matched to a gene; V was cut back by 5 bases and J by 6 bases. This CDR3 contains 15 residues. The chain's CDR3 is CASSPRTGRHSEQYF. CDR3 bases: TGTGCCAGCAGCCCTCGGACAGGGCGTCATTCCGAGCAGTACTTC.

The V and J genes are TRBV9 and TRBJ1-3; no firm D call. Germline V gene lookup returns CDR1 SGDLS and CDR2 YYNGEE. The CDR3 is 15 residues long. Trimming shortened V by 3 bases and J by 3 bases, and 13 bases separated the two germline ends. The CDR3 sequence: CASSDHGGVGNTIYF. The CDR3 nucleotides read TGTGCCAGCAGCGACCACGGCGGGGTTGGAAACACCATATATTTT. The variable domain in full, completed from reference TRBV9 and TRBJ1-3, reads DSGVTQTPKHLITATGQRVTLRCSPRSGDLSVYWYQQSLDQGLQFLIQYYNGEERAKGNILERFSAQQFPDLHSELNLSSLELGDSALYFCASSDHGGVGNTIYFGEGSWLTVV.

The chain joins TRBV11-1 to TRBJ1-3, with TRBD1 identical over 9 bases. The CDR3 has 15 amino acids. J was trimmed by 8 bases and V by 4 bases; bases with no gene match: 9. Germline CDR1 SGHAT, CDR2 FQDESV (reference sequence). In nucleotides, the CDR3 is TGTGCCAGCAGCTCTTCCGGGACAGGGAGCGACACCATATATTTT. Protein: CASSSSGTGSDTIYF.